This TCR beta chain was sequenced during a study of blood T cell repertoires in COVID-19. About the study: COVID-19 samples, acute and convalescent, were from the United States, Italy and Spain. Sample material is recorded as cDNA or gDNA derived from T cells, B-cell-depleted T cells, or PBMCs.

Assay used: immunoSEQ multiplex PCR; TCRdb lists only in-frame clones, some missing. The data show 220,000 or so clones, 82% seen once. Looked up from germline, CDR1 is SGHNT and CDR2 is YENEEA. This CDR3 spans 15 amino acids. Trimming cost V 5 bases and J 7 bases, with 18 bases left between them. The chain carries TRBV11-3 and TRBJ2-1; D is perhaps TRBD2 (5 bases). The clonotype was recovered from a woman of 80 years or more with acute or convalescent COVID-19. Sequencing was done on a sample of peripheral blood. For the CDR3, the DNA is TGTGCCAGCAGCCTAAGCGGTCTCACGGGGAATGAGCAGTTCTTC. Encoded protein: CASSLSGLTGNEQFF.